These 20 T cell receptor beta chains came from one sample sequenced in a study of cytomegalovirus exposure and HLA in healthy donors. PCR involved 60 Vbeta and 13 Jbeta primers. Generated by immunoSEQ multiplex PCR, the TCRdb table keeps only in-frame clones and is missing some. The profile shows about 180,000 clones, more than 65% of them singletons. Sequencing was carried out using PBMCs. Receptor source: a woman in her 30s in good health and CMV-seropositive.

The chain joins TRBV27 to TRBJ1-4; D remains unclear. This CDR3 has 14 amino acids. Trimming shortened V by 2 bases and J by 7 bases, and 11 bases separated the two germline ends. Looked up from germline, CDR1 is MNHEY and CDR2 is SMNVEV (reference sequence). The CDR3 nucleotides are TGTGCCAGCAGTTTACAGGCCTCCTTTGAAAAACTGTTTTTT. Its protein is CASSLQASFEKLFF.

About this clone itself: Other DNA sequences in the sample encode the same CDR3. The CDR3 protein is CASSPGQGPYGYTF. The CDR3 nucleotides are TGTGCCAGCAGTCCGGGACAGGGCCCCTATGGCTACACCTTC. The rearrangement uses TRBV28 and TRBJ1-2, with 9 nucleotides matching TRBD1. Germline assignment: CDR1 MDHEN and CDR2 SYDVKM. The CDR3 consists of 14 residues. The J segment lost 4 bases and the V segment lost 5 bases, leaving 5 bases of the junction unmatched.

The CDR3 here is CASSAGQGREQYF. The CDR3, as DNA: TGTGCCAGCAGCGCGGGACAGGGGCGAGAGCAGTACTTC. The chain carries TRBV13 and TRBJ2-5; TRBD1 matches 10 bases. There are 13 residues in the CDR3. Germline V gene lookup returns CDR1 PRHDT and CDR2 FYEKMQ (reference sequence). The junction had 8 bases not matched to a gene; V was cut back by 5 bases and J by 11 bases. Complete variable domain (other parts from reference TRBV13 and TRBJ2-5): AAGVIQSPRHLIKEKRETATLKCYPIPRHDTVYWYQQGPGQDPQFLISFYEKMQSDKGSIPDRFSAQQFSDYHSELNMSSLELGDSALYFCASSAGQGREQYFGPGTRLLVL.

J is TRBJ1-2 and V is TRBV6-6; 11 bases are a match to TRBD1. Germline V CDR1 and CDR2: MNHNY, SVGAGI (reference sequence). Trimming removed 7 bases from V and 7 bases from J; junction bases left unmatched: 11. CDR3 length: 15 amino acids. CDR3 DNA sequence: TGTGCCAGCACCTACCGGGACAGGGGGACAGGTGGCTACACCTTC. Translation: CASTYRDRGTGGYTF.

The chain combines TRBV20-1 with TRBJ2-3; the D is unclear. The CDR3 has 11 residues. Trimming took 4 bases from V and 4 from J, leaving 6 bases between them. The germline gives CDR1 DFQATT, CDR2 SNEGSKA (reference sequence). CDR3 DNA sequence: TGCAGTGCTACCAATCCAGATACGCAGTATTTT. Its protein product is CSATNPDTQYF.

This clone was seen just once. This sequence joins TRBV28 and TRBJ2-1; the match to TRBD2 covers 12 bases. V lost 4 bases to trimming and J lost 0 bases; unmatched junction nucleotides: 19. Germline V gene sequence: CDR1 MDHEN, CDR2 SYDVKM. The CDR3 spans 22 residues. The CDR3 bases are TGTGCCAGCAGTTCCAAGACCTCCGGGACTAGCGGGCCTGTGAGCTCCTACAATGAGCAGTTCTTC. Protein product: CASSSKTSGTSGPVSSYNEQFF.

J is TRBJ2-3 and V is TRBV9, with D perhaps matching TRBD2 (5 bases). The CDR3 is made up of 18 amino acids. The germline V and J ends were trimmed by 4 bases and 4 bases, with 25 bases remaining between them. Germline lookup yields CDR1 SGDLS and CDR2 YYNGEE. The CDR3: CASSLQPWTDAVADTQYF. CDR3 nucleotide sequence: TGTGCCAGCAGCCTCCAGCCATGGACTGACGCGGTTGCAGATACGCAGTATTTT. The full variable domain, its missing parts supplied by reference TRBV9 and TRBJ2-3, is DSGVTQTPKHLITATGQRVTLRCSPRSGDLSVYWYQQSLDQGLQFLIQYYNGEERAKGNILERFSAQQFPDLHSELNLSSLELGDSALYFCASSLQPWTDAVADTQYFGPGTRLTVL.

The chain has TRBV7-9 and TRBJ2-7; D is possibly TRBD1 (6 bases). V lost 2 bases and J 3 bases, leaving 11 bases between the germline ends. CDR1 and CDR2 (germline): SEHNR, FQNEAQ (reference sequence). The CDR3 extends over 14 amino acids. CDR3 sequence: CASSLTQGFYEQYF. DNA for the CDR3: TGTGCCAGCAGCTTAACCCAGGGGTTCTACGAGCAGTACTTC.

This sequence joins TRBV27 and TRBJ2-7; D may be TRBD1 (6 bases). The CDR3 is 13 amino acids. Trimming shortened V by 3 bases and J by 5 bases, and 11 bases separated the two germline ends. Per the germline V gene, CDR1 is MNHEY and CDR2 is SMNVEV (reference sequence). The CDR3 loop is CASSFPGVHEQYF. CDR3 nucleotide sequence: TGTGCCAGCAGTTTCCCAGGGGTACACGAGCAGTACTTC.

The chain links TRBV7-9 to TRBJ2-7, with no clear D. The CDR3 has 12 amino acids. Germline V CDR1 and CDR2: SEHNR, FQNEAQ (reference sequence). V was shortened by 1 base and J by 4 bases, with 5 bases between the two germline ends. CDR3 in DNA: TGTGCCAGCAGCTTAGGGCGGTACGAGCAGTACTTC. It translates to CASSLGRYEQYF. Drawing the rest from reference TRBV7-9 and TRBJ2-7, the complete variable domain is DTGVSQNPRHKITKRGQNVTFRCDPISEHNRLYWYRQTLGQGPEFLTYFQNEAQLEKSRLLSDRFSAERPKGSFSTLEIQRTEQGDSAMYLCASSLGRYEQYFGPGTRLTVT.

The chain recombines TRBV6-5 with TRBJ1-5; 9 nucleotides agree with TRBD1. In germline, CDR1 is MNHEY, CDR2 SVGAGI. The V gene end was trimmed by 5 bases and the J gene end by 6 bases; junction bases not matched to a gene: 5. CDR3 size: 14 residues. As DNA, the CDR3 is TGTGCCAGCAGTGAATCGACAGGGGGTCAGCCCCAGCATTTT. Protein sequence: CASSESTGGQPQHF.

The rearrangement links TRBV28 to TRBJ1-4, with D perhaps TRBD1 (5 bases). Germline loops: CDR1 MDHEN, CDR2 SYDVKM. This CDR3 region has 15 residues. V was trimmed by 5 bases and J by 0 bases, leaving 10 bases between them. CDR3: CASSLRGATNEKLFF. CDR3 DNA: TGTGCCAGCAGTCTAAGGGGCGCAACTAATGAAAAACTGTTTTTT.

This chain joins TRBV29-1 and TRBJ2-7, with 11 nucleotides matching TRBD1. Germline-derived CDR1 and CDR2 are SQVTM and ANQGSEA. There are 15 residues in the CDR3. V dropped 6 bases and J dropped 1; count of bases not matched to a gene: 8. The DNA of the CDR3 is TGCAGCGTCAGCACCGGGACAGGGGGATCCTACGAGCAGTACTTC. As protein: CSVSTGTGGSYEQYF.

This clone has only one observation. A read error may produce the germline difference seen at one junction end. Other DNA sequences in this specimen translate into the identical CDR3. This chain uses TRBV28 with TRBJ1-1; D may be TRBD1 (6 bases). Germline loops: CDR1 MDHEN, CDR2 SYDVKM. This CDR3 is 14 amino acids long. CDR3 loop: CASSLYRVNTEAFF. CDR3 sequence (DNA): TGTGCCAGCAGCCTTTACAGGGTGAACACTGAAGCCTTCTTT.

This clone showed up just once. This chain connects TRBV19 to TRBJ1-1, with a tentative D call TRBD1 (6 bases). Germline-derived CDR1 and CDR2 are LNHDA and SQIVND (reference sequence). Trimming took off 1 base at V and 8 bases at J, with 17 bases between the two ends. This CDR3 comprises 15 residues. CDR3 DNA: TGTGCCAGTAGTATAGGGGACATTCCAACTAAGGAAGCTTTCTTT. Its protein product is CASSIGDIPTKEAFF.

The CDR3 region has the DNA TGTGCCAGCAGTTTCAGGGACAGGGCGGGGTCACCCCTCCACTTT. Its translation is CASSFRDRAGSPLHF. The V call is TRBV28, the J call TRBJ1-6; 9 nucleotides align to TRBD1. This CDR3 contains 15 residues. The junction had 7 bases not matched to a gene; V was cut back by 3 bases and J by 10 bases. In germline, CDR1 is MDHEN, CDR2 SYDVKM. Based on the CDR3 plus reference TRBV28 and TRBJ1-6, the full variable domain is DVKVTQSSRYLVKRTGEKVFLECVQDMDHENMFWYRQDPGLGLRLIYFSYDVKMKEKGDIPEGYSVSREKKERFSLILESASTNQTSMYLCASSFRDRAGSPLHFGNGTRLTVT.

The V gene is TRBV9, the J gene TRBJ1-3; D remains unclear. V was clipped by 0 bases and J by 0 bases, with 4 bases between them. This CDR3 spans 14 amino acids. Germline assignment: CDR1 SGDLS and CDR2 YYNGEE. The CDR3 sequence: CASSVGSSGNTIYF. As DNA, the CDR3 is TGTGCCAGCAGCGTAGGGAGCTCTGGAAACACCATATATTTT.

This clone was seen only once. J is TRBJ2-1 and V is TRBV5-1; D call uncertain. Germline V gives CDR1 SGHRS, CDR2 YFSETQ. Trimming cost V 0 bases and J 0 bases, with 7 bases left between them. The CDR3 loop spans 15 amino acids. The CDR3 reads CASSLVAGSYNEQFF. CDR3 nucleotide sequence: TGCGCCAGCAGCTTGGTAGCCGGCTCCTACAATGAGCAGTTCTTC.

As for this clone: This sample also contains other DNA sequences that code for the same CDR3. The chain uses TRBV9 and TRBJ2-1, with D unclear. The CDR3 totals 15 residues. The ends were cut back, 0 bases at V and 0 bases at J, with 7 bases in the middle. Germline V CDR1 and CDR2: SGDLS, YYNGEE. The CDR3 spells CASSVDVSSYNEQFF. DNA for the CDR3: TGTGCCAGCAGCGTAGATGTCAGCTCCTACAATGAGCAGTTCTTC.

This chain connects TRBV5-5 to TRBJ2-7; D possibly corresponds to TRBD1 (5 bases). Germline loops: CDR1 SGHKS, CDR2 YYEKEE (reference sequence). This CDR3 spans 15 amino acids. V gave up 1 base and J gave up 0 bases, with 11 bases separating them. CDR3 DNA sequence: TGTGCCAGCAGCTTGACAGGTACCTTCTCCTACGAGCAGTACTTC. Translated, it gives CASSLTGTFSYEQYF.